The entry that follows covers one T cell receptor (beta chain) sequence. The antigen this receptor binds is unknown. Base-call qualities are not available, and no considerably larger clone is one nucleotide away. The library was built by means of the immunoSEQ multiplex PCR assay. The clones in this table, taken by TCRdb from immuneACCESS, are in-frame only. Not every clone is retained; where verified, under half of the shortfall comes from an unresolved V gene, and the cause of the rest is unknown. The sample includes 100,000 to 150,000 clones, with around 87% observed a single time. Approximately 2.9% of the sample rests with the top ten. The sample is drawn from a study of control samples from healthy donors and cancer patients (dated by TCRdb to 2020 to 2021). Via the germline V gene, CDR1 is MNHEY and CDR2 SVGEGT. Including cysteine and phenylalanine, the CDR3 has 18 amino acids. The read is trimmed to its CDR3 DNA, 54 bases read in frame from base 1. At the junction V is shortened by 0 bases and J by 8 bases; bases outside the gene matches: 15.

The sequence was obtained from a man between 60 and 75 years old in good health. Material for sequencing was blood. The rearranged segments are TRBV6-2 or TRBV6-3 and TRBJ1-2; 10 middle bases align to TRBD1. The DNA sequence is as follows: TGTGCCAGCAGTTACTCGACATTATCCCCGACAGGGGGCCGGGGCTACACCTTC. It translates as CASSYSTLSPTGGRGYTF.